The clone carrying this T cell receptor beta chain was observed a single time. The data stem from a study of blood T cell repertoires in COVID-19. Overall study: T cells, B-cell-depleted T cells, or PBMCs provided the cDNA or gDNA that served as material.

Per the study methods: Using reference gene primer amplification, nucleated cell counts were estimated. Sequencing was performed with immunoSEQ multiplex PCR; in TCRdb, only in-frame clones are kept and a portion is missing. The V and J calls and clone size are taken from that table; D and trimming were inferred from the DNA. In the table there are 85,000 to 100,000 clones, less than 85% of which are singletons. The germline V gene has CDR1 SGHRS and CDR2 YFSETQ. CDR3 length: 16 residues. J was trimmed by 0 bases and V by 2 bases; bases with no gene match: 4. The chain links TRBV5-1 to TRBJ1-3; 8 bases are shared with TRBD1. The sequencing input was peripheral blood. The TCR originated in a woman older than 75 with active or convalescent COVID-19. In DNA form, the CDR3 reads TGCGCCAGCAGCTTAACAGGGGGACTCTCTGGAAACACCATATATTTT. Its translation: CASSLTGGLSGNTIYF.